The sequence of this TCR beta chain was determined in a study of blood T cell repertoires in COVID-19. TCRdb's table, derived via immunoSEQ multiplex PCR, lists solely in-frame clones and lacks some. The repertoire has about 360,000 clones, around 87% of them found once; the top ten carry over 2.5%. The germline V and J ends were trimmed by 3 bases and 6 bases, with 20 bases remaining between them. CDR3 length: 16 amino acids. The germline V gene has CDR1 MGHRA and CDR2 YSYEKL. The origin of this receptor is a human donor in a cohort sampled during active COVID-19. The material sequenced was peripheral blood. The rearrangement uses TRBV4-1 and TRBJ1-1, with a weak D call TRBD1 (5 bases). The CDR3 DNA reads as TGCGCCAGCAGCCACCCCCCCCAGGGTGGTGGTCCTGAAGCTTTCTTT. Protein: CASSHPPQGGGPEAFF.